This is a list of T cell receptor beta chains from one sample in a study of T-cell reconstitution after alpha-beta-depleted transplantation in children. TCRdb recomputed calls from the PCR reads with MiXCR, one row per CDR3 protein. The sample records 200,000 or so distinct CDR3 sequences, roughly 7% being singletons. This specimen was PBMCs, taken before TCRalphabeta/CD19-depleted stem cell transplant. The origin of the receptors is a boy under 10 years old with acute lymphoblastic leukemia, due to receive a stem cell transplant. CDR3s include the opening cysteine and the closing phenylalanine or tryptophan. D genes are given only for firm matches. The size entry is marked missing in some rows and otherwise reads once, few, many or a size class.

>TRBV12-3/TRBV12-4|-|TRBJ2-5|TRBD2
CASSLSRTSGGETQYF
TGTGCCAGCAGCCTATCTCGGACTAGCGGGGGAGAGACCCAGTACTTC
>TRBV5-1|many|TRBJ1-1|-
CASRNGVEAFF
TGCGCCAGCAGAAACGGGGTTGAAGCTTTCTTT
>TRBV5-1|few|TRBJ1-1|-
CASRRGENEAFF
TGCGCCAGCCGGAGGGGGGAGAATGAAGCTTTCTTT
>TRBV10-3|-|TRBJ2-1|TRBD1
CAISEEGTAPGNEQFF
TGTGCCATCAGTGAAGAGGGGACAGCCCCCGGCAATGAGCAGTTCTTC
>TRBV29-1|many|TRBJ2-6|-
CSVEESSSGANVLTF
TGCAGCGTTGAAGAGTCCAGCTCTGGGGCCAACGTCCTGACTTTC
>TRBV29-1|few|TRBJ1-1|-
CSVVARMNTEAFF
TGCAGCGTTGTTGCGCGGATGAACACTGAAGCTTTCTTT
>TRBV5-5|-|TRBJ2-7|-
CASSLGRGVSYEQYF
TGTGCCAGCAGCCTTGGGCGAGGAGTCTCCTACGAGCAGTACTTC
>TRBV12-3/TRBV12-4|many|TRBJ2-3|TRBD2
CASDREASGTDTQYF
TGTGCCAGCGATCGGGAGGCTAGCGGGACAGATACGCAGTATTTT
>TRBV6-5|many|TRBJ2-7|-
CASSYPASGVGPYEQYF
TGTGCCAGCAGTTATCCCGCTTCGGGGGTAGGACCTTACGAGCAGTACTTC
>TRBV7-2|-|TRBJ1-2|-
CASSLGDGYTF
TGTGCCAGCAGCTTAGGGGATGGCTACACCTTC
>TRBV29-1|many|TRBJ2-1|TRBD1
CSVRTGNNEQFF
TGCAGCGTTCGGACAGGAAACAATGAGCAGTTCTTC
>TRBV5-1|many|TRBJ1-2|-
CASSTNRDGYTF
TGCGCCAGCAGTACCAACAGGGATGGCTACACCTTC
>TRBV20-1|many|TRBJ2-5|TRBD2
CSARLPSGGQETQYF
TGCAGTGCTAGATTGCCGAGCGGGGGCCAAGAGACCCAGTACTTC
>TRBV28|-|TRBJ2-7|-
CASSLLSGSGVSYEQYF
TGTGCCAGCAGTTTACTATCAGGATCTGGGGTCTCCTACGAGCAGTACTTC
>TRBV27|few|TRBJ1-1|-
CASSFRGLTEAFF
TGTGCCAGCAGTTTTCGGGGGCTCACTGAAGCTTTCTTT
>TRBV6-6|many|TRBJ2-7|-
CASSFRDDEQYF
TGTGCCAGCAGTTTTCGGGACGACGAGCAGTACTTC
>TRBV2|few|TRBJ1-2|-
CASSELARTYGYTF
TGTGCCAGCAGTGAATTGGCAAGAACCTATGGCTACACCTTC
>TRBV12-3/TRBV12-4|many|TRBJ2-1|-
CASSFTVNEQFF
TGTGCCAGCAGTTTTACCGTGAATGAGCAGTTCTTC
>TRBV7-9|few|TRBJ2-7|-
CASSSNLDLYPNF
TGTGCCAGCAGTTCTAACCTCGACCTTTATCCCAACTTC
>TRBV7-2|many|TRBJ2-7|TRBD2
CASSSTDLAGDYEQYF
TGTGCCAGCAGCTCCACCGATCTAGCGGGGGACTACGAGCAGTACTTC
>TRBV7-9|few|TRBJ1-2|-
CASSFLSSYGYTF
TGTGCCAGCAGCTTCTTAAGCAGCTATGGCTACACCTTC
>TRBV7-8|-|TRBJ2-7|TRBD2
CASSPPGLALRGEQYF
TGTGCCAGCAGCCCCCCGGGACTAGCGTTAAGGGGCGAGCAGTACTTC
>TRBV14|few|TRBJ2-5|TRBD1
CASSQEQGAQETQYF
TGTGCCAGCAGCCAAGAACAGGGGGCTCAAGAGACCCAGTACTTC
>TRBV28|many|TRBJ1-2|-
CASNGGGYGYTF
TGTGCCAGCAACGGGGGGGGCTATGGCTACACCTTC
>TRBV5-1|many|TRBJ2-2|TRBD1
CASSRTGDITGELFF
TGCGCCAGCAGCCGGACAGGGGATATCACCGGGGAGCTGTTTTTT
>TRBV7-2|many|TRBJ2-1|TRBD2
CASSFPGLAGRNEQFF
TGTGCCAGCAGCTTCCCGGGACTAGCGGGAAGAAATGAGCAGTTCTTC
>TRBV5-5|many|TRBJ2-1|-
CASSLSDPLGEQFF
TGTGCCAGCAGCTTGTCGGACCCCCTGGGTGAGCAGTTCTTC
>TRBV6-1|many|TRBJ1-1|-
CASSDSFGAARPYTEAFF
TGTGCCAGCAGTGATTCATTCGGTGCGGCGCGTCCGTACACTGAAGCTTTCTTT
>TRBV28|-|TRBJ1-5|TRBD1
CASRTPPQGQPQHF
TGTGCCAGCAGAACCCCCCCACAGGGGCAGCCCCAGCATTTT
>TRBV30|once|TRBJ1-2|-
CAWSVVSGPRRQNTF
TGTGCCTGGAGTGTAGTATCGGGGCCGCGGAGACAAAACACCTTC
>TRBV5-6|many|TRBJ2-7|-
CASSSLPSVPPYEQYF
TGTGCCAGCAGCAGCCTCCCTAGCGTGCCCCCCTACGAGCAGTACTTC
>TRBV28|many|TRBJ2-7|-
CASSIGGLGGGYEQYF
TGTGCCAGCAGCATTGGGGGTTTAGGCGGAGGGTACGAGCAGTACTTC
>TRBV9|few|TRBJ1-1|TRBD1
CASSAHTGDTEAFF
TGTGCCAGCAGCGCCCATACAGGGGACACTGAAGCTTTCTTT
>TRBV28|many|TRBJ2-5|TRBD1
CASSPNGQGETQYF
TGTGCCAGCAGCCCCAACGGACAGGGGGAGACCCAGTACTTC
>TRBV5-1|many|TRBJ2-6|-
CASSLVMGNSGANVLTF
TGCGCCAGCAGCTTGGTGATGGGGAATTCTGGGGCCAACGTCCTGACTTTC
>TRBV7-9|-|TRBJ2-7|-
CASSLKREFEQYF
TGTGCCAGCAGCTTGAAAAGGGAGTTCGAGCAGTACTTC
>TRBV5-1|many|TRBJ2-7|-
CASSLVAGSSYEQYF
TGCGCCAGCAGCTTGGTGGCAGGGTCCTCCTACGAGCAGTACTTC
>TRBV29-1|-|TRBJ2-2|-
CSGRLNTGELFF
TGCAGCGGGCGCCTTAACACCGGGGAGCTGTTTTTT
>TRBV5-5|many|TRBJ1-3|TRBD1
CASSPTGEFGNTIYF
TGTGCCAGCAGCCCAACAGGGGAGTTCGGAAACACCATATATTTT
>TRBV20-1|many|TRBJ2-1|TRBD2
CSASRLAGYNEQFF
TGCAGTGCTAGTAGACTAGCGGGCTACAATGAGCAGTTCTTC
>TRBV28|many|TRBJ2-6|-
CASRLTGANVLTF
TGTGCCAGCAGATTGACTGGGGCCAACGTCCTGACTTTC
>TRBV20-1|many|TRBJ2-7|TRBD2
CSARDPSGYEQYF
TGCAGTGCTAGAGATCCTAGCGGGTACGAGCAGTACTTC
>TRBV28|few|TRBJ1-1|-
CASTPGGATEAFF
TGTGCCAGCACCCCCGGGGGGGCCACTGAAGCTTTCTTT
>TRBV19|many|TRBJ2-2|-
CASSIAGGELFF
TGTGCCAGTAGTATAGCAGGCGGGGAGCTGTTTTTT
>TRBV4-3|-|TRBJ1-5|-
CASSQDPGQPQHF
TGCGCCAGCAGCCAAGATCCGGGGCAGCCCCAGCATTTT
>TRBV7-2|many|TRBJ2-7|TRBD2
CASSFLAGGYEQYF
TGTGCCAGCAGCTTTTTAGCGGGAGGGTACGAGCAGTACTTC
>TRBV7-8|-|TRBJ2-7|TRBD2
CASSLTGLAGGPWMREQYF
TGTGCCAGCAGCTTAACAGGACTAGCGGGAGGGCCCTGGATGCGCGAGCAGTACTTC
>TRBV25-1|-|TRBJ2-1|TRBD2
CASSATSVPYNEQFF
TGTGCCAGCAGTGCGACTAGCGTACCCTACAATGAGCAGTTCTTC
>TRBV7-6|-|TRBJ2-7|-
CASSLSGITGEQYF
TGTGCCAGCAGCCTCTCCGGAATCACGGGCGAGCAGTACTTC
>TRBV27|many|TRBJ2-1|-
CASSLPSRGNEQFF
TGTGCCAGCAGTTTGCCATCCCGAGGTAATGAGCAGTTCTTC
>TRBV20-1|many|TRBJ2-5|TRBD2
CSVPGLAQETQYF
TGCAGTGTCCCGGGACTAGCCCAAGAGACCCAGTACTTC
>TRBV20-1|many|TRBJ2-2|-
CSAPPIGRNTGELFF
TGCAGTGCTCCACCTATAGGGCGCAACACCGGGGAGCTGTTTTTT